This T cell receptor (beta chain) emerged from a study of molecular identifiers for immune sequencing clone quantification. The study's findings and limits: Spiked Jurkat TCR RNA from one cell was reportedly detectable among one million naive cells. Clones above 20 RNA copies held over 98% of effector molecules, under 1% in naive cells.

MiXCR was run by TCRdb on the PCR reads, yielding one entry per CDR3 protein. The table shows more than 450,000 distinct CDR3 sequences, with under 30% occurring only once. The CDR3 is 17 amino acids. The V and J ends lost 0 bases and 6 bases, in that order; junction bases with no gene match: 11. CDR1 and CDR2 (germline): LGHNA, YSLEER. As CD8+CD4-CCR7+CD45RA+ cells, naive CD8 T cells were sorted. This clonotype was found a few times. The antigen is undetermined. This rearrangement joins TRBV4-3 to TRBJ2-3; 8 bases align to TRBD1. The source is a human donor in good health. Some libraries in this study had Jurkat cell RNA spiked in. Material: naive CD8+ T cells from blood, with Jurkat cell RNA spiked in. Subset indicated: FACS-sorted CD8+CD4-CCR7+CD45RA+ naive T cells. The CDR3 DNA follows: TGCGCCAGCAGCCAAGAAGGCCGGGGTACAGGGGGGGATACGCAGTATTTT. Protein product: CASSQEGRGTGGDTQYF.